One and the same sample provided the 27 T cell receptor beta chains below, sequenced in a study of blood T cell repertoires in COVID-19. Here immunoSEQ multiplex PCR was the method, and the copy in TCRdb shows in-frame clones only, minus some. The table includes under 350,000 clones, 80% to 95% detected once. The sample comprised peripheral blood. These receptor sequences come from a woman in her twenties or thirties with COVID-19, enrolled during active disease.

The gene calls are TRBV6-5 and TRBJ2-7; tentative D call: TRBD1 (6 bases). The CDR3 totals 12 residues. The ends were cut back, 5 bases at V and 4 bases at J, with 9 bases in the middle. CDR1 is MNHEY and CDR2 is SVGAGI in the germline V gene. The chain's CDR3 is CASSNRVYEQYF. CDR3 coding DNA: TGTGCCAGCAGTAACAGGGTTTACGAGCAGTACTTC.

The V and J genes are TRBV7-9 and TRBJ2-3; 10 nucleotides match TRBD1. V trimming: 4 bases; J trimming: 6 bases; junction bases outside the gene matches: 7. Germline assignment: CDR1 SEHNR and CDR2 FQNEAQ (reference sequence). The CDR3 loop spans 15 amino acids. The CDR3 sequence is CASSSGTGAGDTQYF. In DNA, the CDR3 is TGTGCCAGCAGCTCCGGGACAGGGGCCGGGGATACGCAGTATTTT.

The genes are TRBV11-3 and TRBJ2-5; D gene ambiguous. The ends were cut back, 11 bases at V and 1 base at J, with 11 bases in the middle. The germline gives CDR1 SGHNT, CDR2 YENEEA. The CDR3 is 12 residues long. This chain's CDR3 is CAFRRVQETQYF. In nucleotides, the CDR3 is TGTGCCTTCCGCCGGGTCCAAGAGACCCAGTACTTC.

This clone came up many times. The gene calls are TRBV11-1 and TRBJ2-7, with a possible D match to TRBD2 (6 bases). Germline V gene sequence: CDR1 SGHAT, CDR2 FQDESV (reference sequence). V was trimmed by 5 bases and J by 0 bases, leaving 17 bases between them. This CDR3 is 16 amino acids long. DNA of the CDR3: TGTGCCAGCAGCCCTCGGGGGACGTTGAGCTCCTACGAGCAGTACTTC. Translated, it gives CASSPRGTLSSYEQYF.

The J gene is TRBJ2-7, the V gene TRBV11-2; a possible D gene is TRBD2 (6 bases). The CDR3 sequence is 14 residues long. Looked up from germline, CDR1 is SGHAT and CDR2 is FQNNGV. The V end lost 3 bases, the J end lost 3 bases, and 12 bases lay between the germline ends. CDR3 in DNA: TGTGCCAGCAGCTTTGGGGAGGCCAACTACGAGCAGTACTTC. It translates to CASSFGEANYEQYF.

The chain uses TRBV28 and TRBJ1-5, with a weak D call TRBD1 (6 bases). Trimming removed 8 bases from V and 4 bases from J, with 15 bases in between. Germline assignment: CDR1 MDHEN and CDR2 SYDVKM. The CDR3 extends over 14 amino acids. The CDR3 is CASYLLGANQPQHF. As DNA, the CDR3 is TGTGCCAGCTACCTCCTGGGGGCAAATCAGCCCCAGCATTTT.

About this clone itself: Other DNA variants within this sample encode the same CDR3. The chain carries TRBV28 and TRBJ2-1; perhaps TRBD2 as D (5 bases). This CDR3 spans 14 amino acids. Looked up from germline, CDR1 is MDHEN and CDR2 is SYDVKM. Trimming cost V 3 bases and J 2 bases, with 8 bases left between them. The chain's CDR3 is CASSLAGAYNEQFF. The CDR3 nucleotides are TGTGCCAGCAGTTTGGCGGGTGCCTACAATGAGCAGTTCTTC.

The gene calls are TRBV19 and TRBJ2-5, with D maybe TRBD1 (5 bases). The V end lost 4 bases, the J end lost 2 bases, and 8 bases lay between the germline ends. Per the germline V gene, CDR1 is LNHDA and CDR2 is SQIVND (reference sequence). This CDR3 is built from 13 residues. The CDR3 reads CASSTDSQETQYF. The CDR3 nucleotides read TGTGCCAGTAGTACAGACAGTCAAGAGACCCAGTACTTC.

The chain links TRBV19 to TRBJ2-3; 7 nucleotides align to TRBD2. Germline V gene lookup returns CDR1 LNHDA and CDR2 SQIVND (reference sequence). The CDR3 consists of 18 residues. V lost 0 bases and J lost 0; bases outside the gene matches: 9. CDR3 nucleotides: TGTGCCAGTAGTATAGATTGGCCTAGCGGCACTAGCACAGATACGCAGTATTTT. Protein sequence: CASSIDWPSGTSTDTQYF.

This sequence joins TRBV2 and TRBJ2-7, with 7 bases that match TRBD2. Germline V gene lookup returns CDR1 SNHLY and CDR2 FYNNEI. This CDR3 is built from 14 residues. Germline trimming cut 6 bases from V and 0 bases from J; bases unmatched to any gene: 5. CDR3 in DNA: TGTGCCAGCAGCGGGAGGATGGCCTCCTACGAGCAGTACTTC. Translating gives CASSGRMASYEQYF.

The count of this clone is one. This chain joins TRBV6-5 and TRBJ1-1; tentatively, D is TRBD1 (6 bases). Per germline, CDR1 MNHEY and CDR2 SVGAGI. V lost 4 bases and J lost 0, with 12 bases in between. The CDR3 length is 15 residues. In DNA, the CDR3 is TGTGCCAGCAGTTTAGGACAGATCATGAACACTGAAGCTTTCTTT. Its protein product is CASSLGQIMNTEAFF.

J is TRBJ2-7 and V is TRBV28; TRBD1 matches at 7 bases. The germline gives CDR1 MDHEN, CDR2 SYDVKM. CDR3 length: 15 amino acids. The V segment lost 6 bases and the J segment 3 bases; nucleotides outside the gene matches: 11. CDR3 protein: CASRGRTGKSYEQYF. The CDR3 nucleotides are TGTGCCAGCAGGGGGCGGACAGGTAAAAGCTACGAGCAGTACTTC.

This clone was counted only a few times. The CDR3 coding sequence is TGTGCCAGCAGACCTCTAGCGGGAGGGCCCTACAATGAGCAGTTCTTC. Its translation is CASRPLAGGPYNEQFF. The chain links TRBV5-4 to TRBJ2-1, with 12 bases aligning to TRBD2. J lost 2 bases, V lost 5 bases, and 5 bases had no gene match. The CDR3 length is 16 residues. Germline V CDR1 and CDR2: SGHNT, YYREEE (reference sequence).

In DNA, the CDR3 is TGCGCCAGCAGCCAAGTACCCCTGGGGGGGAACAACGAGCAGTACTTC. This codes for CASSQVPLGGNNEQYF. The chain carries TRBV4-3 and TRBJ2-7; 7 nucleotides agree with TRBD2. The CDR3 runs 16 residues. The germline CDR1 and CDR2 sequences are LGHNA and YSLEER. V lost 1 base, J lost 5 bases, and 11 bases stayed unmatched.

This clone was found once. The chain couples TRBV4-1 to TRBJ2-2; 10 bases fit TRBD2. After removal of 0 bases from V and 4 bases from J, the junction contained 8 bases not matched to a gene. The CDR3 length is 18 residues. Looked up from germline, CDR1 is MGHRA and CDR2 is YSYEKL. The CDR3 loop reads CASSQDGGSGRSTGELFF. The CDR3 bases are TGCGCCAGCAGCCAAGATGGGGGTAGCGGGAGGTCCACCGGGGAGCTGTTTTTT.

The chain joins TRBV7-9 to TRBJ1-5, with D maybe TRBD1 (6 bases). V lost 0 bases and J lost 0, with 9 bases in between. CDR3 length equals 16 residues. Germline V gives CDR1 SEHNR, CDR2 FQNEAQ (reference sequence). The CDR3 coding sequence is TGTGCCAGCAGCTTAGCGTTGGACAGTAGCAATCAGCCCCAGCATTTT. Its protein is CASSLALDSSNQPQHF.

The chain is built from TRBV6-5 and TRBJ1-2, with TRBD1 identical over 7 bases. This CDR3 region has 13 residues. CDR1 is MNHEY and CDR2 is SVGAGI in the germline V gene. The V segment lost 6 bases and the J segment 6 bases; nucleotides outside the gene matches: 7. DNA of the CDR3: TGTGCCAGCAGCCGGGGACAGAGAGATGGCTACACCTTC. As protein: CASSRGQRDGYTF.

CDR3 DNA sequence: TGCGCCAGCAGCCAAAAGCCCGACAGGGTAGGCGAGCAGTACTTC. As protein: CASSQKPDRVGEQYF. The rearrangement uses TRBV4-1 and TRBJ2-7; 7 nucleotides agree with TRBD1. The CDR3 length is 15 residues. CDR1 and CDR2 (germline): MGHRA, YSYEKL. The trim removed 2 bases at V and 6 bases at J, leaving 10 bases unmatched.

The chain uses TRBV27 and TRBJ2-3; TRBD2 matches at 15 bases. V lost 9 bases and J lost 5; bases outside the gene matches: 3. The CDR3 length is 14 residues. The V gene's germline CDR1 is MNHEY and CDR2 SMNVEV (reference sequence). CDR3 DNA: TGTGCCAGTCGGACTAGCGGGGGGGTAGATACGCAGTATTTT. It translates to CASRTSGGVDTQYF.

The chain uses TRBV6-5 and TRBJ2-2; TRBD2 matches at 7 bases. The CDR3 consists of 14 residues. Germline CDR1 is MNHEY and CDR2 is SVGAGI. The V segment lost 7 bases and the J segment 4 bases; nucleotides outside the gene matches: 6. CDR3 coding DNA: TGTGCCAGCATGGGGAGGGTGATCACCGGGGAGCTGTTTTTT. This sequence encodes CASMGRVITGELFF.

This chain connects TRBV27 to TRBJ1-1; D call uncertain. This CDR3 has 11 amino acids. V was shortened by 9 bases and J by 1 base, with 6 bases between the two germline ends. Germline V gives CDR1 MNHEY, CDR2 SMNVEV (reference sequence). CDR3 coding DNA: TGTGCCAGTTGGAGGAACACTGAAGCTTTCTTT. Translated, it gives CASWRNTEAFF.

The chain employs TRBV10-1 and TRBJ2-1, with 7 bases fitting TRBD1. CDR1 and CDR2 from the germline V gene are WNHNN and SYGVQD (reference sequence). V trimming: 4 bases; J trimming: 0 bases; junction bases outside the gene matches: 3. There are 15 residues in the CDR3. CDR3 bases: TGCGCCAGCAGTGCTACAGGGGACTCCTACAATGAGCAGTTCTTC. As protein: CASSATGDSYNEQFF.

The V gene is TRBV5-1, the J gene TRBJ2-3; a weak D match, TRBD2 (6 bases). Deletions cut 4 bases from V and 5 bases from J, with 11 bases between. Germline V gene data show CDR1 as SGHRS and CDR2 as YFSETQ. CDR3 length: 13 amino acids. The chain's CDR3 is CASSPGVGDTQYF. The CDR3 DNA follows: TGCGCCAGCAGCCCGGGGGTGGGAGATACGCAGTATTTT.

The chain has TRBV19 and TRBJ1-1; no definite D call. V gave up 3 bases and J gave up 1 base, with 9 bases separating them. CDR3 size: 14 residues. Germline V CDR1 and CDR2: LNHDA, SQIVND (reference sequence). The CDR3 loop reads CASSIGPGNTEAFF. CDR3 bases: TGTGCCAGTAGTATTGGGCCTGGGAACACTGAAGCTTTCTTT.

This chain joins TRBV3-1 (or the pseudogene TRBV3-2) and TRBJ1-4; TRBD1 agrees at 8 bases. This CDR3 is 16 amino acids long. The V gene's germline CDR1 is LGHDT and CDR2 YNNKEL (reference sequence). V trimming: 4 bases; J trimming: 7 bases; junction bases outside the gene matches: 11. CDR3 sequence reads: CASSPRFRTGSEKLFF. The CDR3 DNA is TGTGCCAGCAGCCCGAGATTCAGGACAGGGAGTGAAAAACTGTTTTTT.

The V gene is TRBV15, the J gene TRBJ2-5, with unresolved D. The CDR3 extends over 14 amino acids. The germline CDR1 and CDR2 sequences are LNHNV and YYDKDF (reference sequence). Trimming took off 1 base at V and 1 base at J, with 7 bases between the two ends. This CDR3 is CATSRGGRQETQYF. The CDR3 DNA follows: TGTGCCACCAGCAGAGGAGGCCGCCAAGAGACCCAGTACTTC.

The rearrangement links TRBV6-2 or TRBV6-3 to TRBJ2-7, with 9 bases aligning to TRBD2. There are 15 residues in the CDR3. V was clipped by 4 bases and J by 4 bases; unmatched bases: 8. Germline V gene lookup returns CDR1 MNHEY and CDR2 SVGEGT. In DNA form, the CDR3 reads TGTGCCAGCAGTTTGGCTAGCGGGATCACTTACGAGCAGTACTTC. It codes for CASSLASGITYEQYF.